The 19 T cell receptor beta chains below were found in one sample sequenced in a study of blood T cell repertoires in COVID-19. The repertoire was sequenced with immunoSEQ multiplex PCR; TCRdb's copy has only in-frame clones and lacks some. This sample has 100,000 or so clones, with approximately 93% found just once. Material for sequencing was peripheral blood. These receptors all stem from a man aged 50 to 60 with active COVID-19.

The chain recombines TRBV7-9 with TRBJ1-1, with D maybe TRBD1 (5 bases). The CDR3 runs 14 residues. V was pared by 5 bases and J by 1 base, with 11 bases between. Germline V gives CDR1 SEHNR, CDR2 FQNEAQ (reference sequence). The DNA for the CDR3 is TGTGCCAGCAGCCTTTTACAGGAGAACACTGAAGCTTTCTTT. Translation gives CASSLLQENTEAFF.

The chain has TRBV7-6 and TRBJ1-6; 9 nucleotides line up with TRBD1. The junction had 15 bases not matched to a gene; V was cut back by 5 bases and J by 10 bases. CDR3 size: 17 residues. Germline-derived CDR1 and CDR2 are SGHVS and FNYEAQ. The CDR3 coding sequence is TGTGCCAGCAGCGCGCACCTCAGGACAGGGGAGGGCTCACCCCTCCACTTT. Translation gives CASSAHLRTGEGSPLHF.

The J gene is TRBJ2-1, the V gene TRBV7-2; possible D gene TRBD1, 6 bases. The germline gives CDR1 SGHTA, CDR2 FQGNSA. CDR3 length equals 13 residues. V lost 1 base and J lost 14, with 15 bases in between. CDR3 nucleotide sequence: TGTGCCAGCAGCTTAGGGGTGGGGGACATGGAGTTCTTC. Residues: CASSLGVGDMEFF.

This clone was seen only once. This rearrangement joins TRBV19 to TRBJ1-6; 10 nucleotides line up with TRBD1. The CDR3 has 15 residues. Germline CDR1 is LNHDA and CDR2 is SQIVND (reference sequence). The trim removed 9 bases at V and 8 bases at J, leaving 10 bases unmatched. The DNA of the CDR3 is TGTGCCAGCAAGGCGGGACAGGGGACTGATTCACCCCTCCACTTT. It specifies CASKAGQGTDSPLHF.

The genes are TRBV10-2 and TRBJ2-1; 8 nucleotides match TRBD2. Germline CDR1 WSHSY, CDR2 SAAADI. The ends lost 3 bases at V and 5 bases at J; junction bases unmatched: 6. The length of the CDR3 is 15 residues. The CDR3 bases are TGCGCCAGCAGTGAAAAGGGACTAGGCAACAATGAGCAGTTCTTC. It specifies CASSEKGLGNNEQFF.

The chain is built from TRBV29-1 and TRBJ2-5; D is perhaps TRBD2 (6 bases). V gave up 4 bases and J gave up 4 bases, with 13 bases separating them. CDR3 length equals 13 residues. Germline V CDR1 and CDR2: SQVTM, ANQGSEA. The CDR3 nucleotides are TGCAGCGTTGCGCCCCAGGGAGGAGAGACCCAGTACTTC. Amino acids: CSVAPQGGETQYF.

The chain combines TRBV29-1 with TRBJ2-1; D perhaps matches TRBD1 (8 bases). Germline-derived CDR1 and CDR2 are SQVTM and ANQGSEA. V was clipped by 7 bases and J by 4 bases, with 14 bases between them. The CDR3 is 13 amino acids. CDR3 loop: CSATGGGYNEQFF. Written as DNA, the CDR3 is TGCAGCGCTACAGGGGGAGGGTACAATGAGCAGTTCTTC.

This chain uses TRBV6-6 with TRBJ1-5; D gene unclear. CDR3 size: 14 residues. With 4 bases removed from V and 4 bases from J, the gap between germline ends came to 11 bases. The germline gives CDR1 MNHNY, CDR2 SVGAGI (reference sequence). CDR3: CASSSAGRNQPQHF. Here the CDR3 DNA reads TGTGCCAGCAGTTCTGCGGGGAGGAATCAGCCCCAGCATTTT.

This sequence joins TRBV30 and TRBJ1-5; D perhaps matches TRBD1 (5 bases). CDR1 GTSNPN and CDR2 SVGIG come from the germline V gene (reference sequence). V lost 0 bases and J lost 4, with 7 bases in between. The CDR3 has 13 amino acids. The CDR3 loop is CAWSVRENQPQHF. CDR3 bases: TGTGCCTGGAGTGTCAGGGAAAATCAGCCCCAGCATTTT.

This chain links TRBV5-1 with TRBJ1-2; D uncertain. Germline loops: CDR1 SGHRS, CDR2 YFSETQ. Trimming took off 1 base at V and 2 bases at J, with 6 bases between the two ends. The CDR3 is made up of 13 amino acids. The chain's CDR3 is CASSLHANYGYTF. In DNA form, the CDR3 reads TGCGCCAGCAGCTTGCACGCGAACTATGGCTACACCTTC.

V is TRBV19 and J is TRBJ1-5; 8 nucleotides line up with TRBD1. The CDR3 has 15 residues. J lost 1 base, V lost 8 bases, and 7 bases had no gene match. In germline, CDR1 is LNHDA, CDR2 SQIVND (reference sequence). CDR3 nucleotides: TGTGCCAGTGGGGACAGGTTCAAAAGCAATCAGCCCCAGCATTTT. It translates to CASGDRFKSNQPQHF.

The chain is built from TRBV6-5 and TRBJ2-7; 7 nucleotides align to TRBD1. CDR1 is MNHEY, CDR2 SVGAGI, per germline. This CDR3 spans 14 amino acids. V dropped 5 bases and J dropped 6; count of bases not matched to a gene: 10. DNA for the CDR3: TGTGCCAGCAGTACCCAGATGACAGGGTTCGAGCAGTACGTC. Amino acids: CASSTQMTGFEQYV.

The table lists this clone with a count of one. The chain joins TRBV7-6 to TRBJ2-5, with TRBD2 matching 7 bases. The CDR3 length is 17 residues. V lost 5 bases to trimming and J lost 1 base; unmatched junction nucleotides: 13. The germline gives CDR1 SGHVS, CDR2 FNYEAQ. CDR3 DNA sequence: TGTGCCAGCAGCCTAACTCAGGCGCTAGCGGTCCAAGAGACCCAGTACTTC. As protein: CASSLTQALAVQETQYF.

CDR3 sequence reads: CASSRQQGFEQFF. The CDR3, as DNA: TGTGCCAGCTCACGACAACAGGGGTTTGAGCAGTTCTTC. The chain carries TRBV18 and TRBJ2-1; 7 nucleotides line up with TRBD1. The germline V gene has CDR1 KGHSH and CDR2 LQKENI. The CDR3 consists of 13 residues. The ends lost 4 bases at V and 9 bases at J; junction bases unmatched: 6.

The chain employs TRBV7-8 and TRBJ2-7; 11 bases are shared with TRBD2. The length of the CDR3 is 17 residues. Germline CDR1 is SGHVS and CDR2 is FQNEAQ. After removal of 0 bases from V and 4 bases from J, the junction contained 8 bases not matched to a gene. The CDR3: CASSLAVSGRAEYEQYV. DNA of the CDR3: TGTGCCAGCAGCTTAGCGGTTAGCGGGAGGGCCGAATACGAGCAGTACGTC.

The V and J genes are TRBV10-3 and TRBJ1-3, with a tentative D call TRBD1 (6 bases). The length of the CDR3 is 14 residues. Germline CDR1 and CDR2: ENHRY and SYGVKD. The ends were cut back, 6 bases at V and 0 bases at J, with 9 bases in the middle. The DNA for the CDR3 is TGTGCCATCAGACCGGACAGCTCTGGAAACACCATATATTTT. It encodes CAIRPDSSGNTIYF.

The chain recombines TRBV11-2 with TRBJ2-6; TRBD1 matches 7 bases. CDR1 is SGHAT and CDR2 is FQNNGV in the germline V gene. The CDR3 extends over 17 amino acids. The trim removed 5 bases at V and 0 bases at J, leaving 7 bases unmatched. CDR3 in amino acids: CASSPTQGNSGANVLTF. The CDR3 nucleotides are TGTGCCAGCAGCCCAACACAGGGGAACTCTGGGGCCAACGTCCTGACTTTC. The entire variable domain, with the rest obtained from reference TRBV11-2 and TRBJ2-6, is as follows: EAGVAQSPRYKIIEKRQSVAFWCNPISGHATLYWYQQILGQGPKLLIQFQNNGVVDDSQLPKDRFSAERLKGVDSTLKIQPAKLEDSAVYLCASSPTQGNSGANVLTFGAGSRLTVL.

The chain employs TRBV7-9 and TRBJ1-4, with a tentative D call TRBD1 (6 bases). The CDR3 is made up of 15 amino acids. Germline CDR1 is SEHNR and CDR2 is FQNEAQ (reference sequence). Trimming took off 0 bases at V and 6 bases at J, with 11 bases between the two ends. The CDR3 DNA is TGTGCCAGCAGCTTAGCGCTAGGGGGGGATGAAAAACTGTTTTTT. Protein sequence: CASSLALGGDEKLFF.

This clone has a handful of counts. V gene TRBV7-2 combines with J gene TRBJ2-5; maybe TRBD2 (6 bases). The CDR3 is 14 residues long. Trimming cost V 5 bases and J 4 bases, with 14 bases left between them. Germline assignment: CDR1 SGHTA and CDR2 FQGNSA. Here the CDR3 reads CASSPKVGLETQYF. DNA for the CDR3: TGTGCCAGCAGCCCTAAGGTGGGACTAGAGACCCAGTACTTC.